Below, 21 T cell receptor beta chains from the same sample are listed, as sequenced in a study of blood T cell repertoires in COVID-19. Data came from immunoSEQ multiplex PCR; TCRdb stores just in-frame clones and leaves some out. Here the sample spans roughly 200,000 clones, around 90% being singletons. Specimen: peripheral blood. All receptors come from a man in his fifties with acute or convalescent COVID-19.

The sample holds one count of this clone. The J gene is TRBJ1-1, the V gene TRBV6-6; D not resolved. This CDR3 region has 12 residues. Germline CDR1 is MNHNY and CDR2 is SVGAGI (reference sequence). Trimming stripped 3 bases from V and 1 base from J, with 3 bases between. The CDR3 sequence is CASSYRNTEAFF. The CDR3 nucleotides read TGTGCCAGCAGTTATAGGAACACTGAAGCTTTCTTT.

This chain joins TRBV7-9 and TRBJ2-2; 7 bases fit TRBD1. The J segment lost 1 base and the V segment lost 2 bases, leaving 1 base of the junction unmatched. Looked up from germline, CDR1 is SEHNR and CDR2 is FQNEAQ (reference sequence). CDR3 length equals 15 residues. CDR3: CASSLQGVNTGELFF. In DNA form, the CDR3 reads TGTGCCAGCAGCTTACAGGGGGTGAACACCGGGGAGCTGTTTTTT.

The V and J genes are TRBV28 and TRBJ2-2, with D perhaps TRBD2 (5 bases). This CDR3 has 13 residues. The germline gives CDR1 MDHEN, CDR2 SYDVKM. The V end was cut by 10 bases, the J end by 1 base, with 10 bases between. CDR3 region: CAIRGRNTGELFF. CDR3 nucleotide sequence: TGTGCCATCCGAGGGCGGAACACCGGGGAGCTGTTTTTT.

The gene calls are TRBV7-2 and TRBJ2-3; no firm D call. CDR1 and CDR2 (germline): SGHTA, FQGNSA. The CDR3 extends over 16 amino acids. V lost 0 bases and J lost 0, with 10 bases in between. CDR3 loop: CASSLARTKSTDTQYF. In DNA form, the CDR3 reads TGTGCCAGCAGCTTAGCGCGTACTAAGAGCACAGATACGCAGTATTTT.

The chain is built from TRBV5-1 and TRBJ2-7, with 9 bases aligning to TRBD2. Germline trimming cut 5 bases from V and 3 bases from J; bases unmatched to any gene: 9. The CDR3 consists of 15 residues. Germline loops: CDR1 SGHRS, CDR2 YFSETQ. The DNA of the CDR3 is TGCGCCAGCAGACGGGAGGTAGCGGGAGACTACGAGCAGTACTTC. It codes for CASRREVAGDYEQYF.

The chain has TRBV9 and TRBJ2-7; TRBD1 might be the D (6 bases). V was shortened by 2 bases and J by 2 bases, with 11 bases between the two germline ends. This CDR3 comprises 14 residues. CDR1 is SGDLS, CDR2 YYNGEE, per germline. The CDR3 spells CASSVGTLTYEQYF. CDR3 sequence (DNA): TGTGCCAGCAGCGTTGGGACACTGACCTACGAGCAGTACTTC.

The V and J genes are TRBV7-9 and TRBJ2-7; 7 bases fit TRBD1. After removal of 5 bases from V and 0 bases from J, the junction contained 7 bases not matched to a gene. CDR3 size: 15 residues. Germline CDR1 reads SEHNR; CDR2 reads FQNEAQ (reference sequence). CDR3 in DNA: TGTGCCAGCAGCCCAAGGCAGGGGGTCTCCTACGAGCAGTACTTC. Its translation is CASSPRQGVSYEQYF.

V and J are TRBV7-8 and TRBJ1-4; 11 bases agree with TRBD1. The CDR3 has 15 amino acids. Germline V gene lookup returns CDR1 SGHVS and CDR2 FQNEAQ. V gave up 2 bases and J gave up 7 bases; unmatched junction bases: 3. The CDR3 bases are TGTGCCAGCAGCTTACGGACAGGGGGCGTTGAAAAACTGTTTTTT. It specifies CASSLRTGGVEKLFF.

This clone showed up just a few times. V usage is TRBV6-1 and J usage is TRBJ1-2; a possible D gene is TRBD1 (5 bases). The CDR3 runs 15 residues. V shed 7 bases and J shed 1 base, with 16 bases lying between them. Germline CDR1 reads MNHNS; CDR2 reads SASEGT. The CDR3 loop is CASTSPGVINYGYTF. The CDR3 DNA reads TGTGCCAGCACCTCCCCGGGGGTGATTAACTATGGCTACACCTTC.

This clone came up once. The gene calls are TRBV7-9 and TRBJ1-2; TRBD1 agrees at 9 bases. The CDR3 is made up of 15 amino acids. CDR1 and CDR2 (germline): SEHNR, FQNEAQ (reference sequence). V shed 6 bases and J 5 bases; nucleotides not matched to a gene: 10. CDR3 bases: TGTGCCAGCAGTCCGGGGACAGGGATAGGGTATGGCTACACCTTC. It translates to CASSPGTGIGYGYTF. Based on the CDR3 plus reference TRBV7-9 and TRBJ1-2, the full variable domain is DTGVSQNPRHKITKRGQNVTFRCDPISEHNRLYWYRQTLGQGPEFLTYFQNEAQLEKSRLLSDRFSAERPKGSFSTLEIQRTEQGDSAMYLCASSPGTGIGYGYTFGSGTRLTVV.

The chain recombines TRBV18 with TRBJ2-5; 11 bases fit TRBD2. The germline V gene has CDR1 KGHSH and CDR2 LQKENI. J gave up 5 bases and V 0 bases, and 5 bases lay outside the gene matches. The CDR3 is 16 amino acids. CDR3 residues: CASSPPSGGGLETQYF. CDR3 in DNA: TGTGCCAGCTCACCACCTAGCGGGGGGGGTCTGGAGACCCAGTACTTC. Filled out from reference TRBV18 and TRBJ2-5, the complete variable domain reads NAGVMQNPRHLVRRRGQEARLRCSPMKGHSHVYWYRQLPEEGLKFMVYLQKENIIDESGMPKERFSAEFPKEGPSILRIQQVVRGDSAAYFCASSPPSGGGLETQYFGPGTRLLVL.

The V gene is TRBV4-2, the J gene TRBJ2-3; D is unresolved. CDR1 and CDR2 from the germline V gene are LGHNA and YNFKEQ. The V gene lost 1 base and the J gene lost 2 bases, with 13 bases spanning the gap. This CDR3 has 16 amino acids. In DNA form, the CDR3 reads TGTGCCAGCAGCCAAGCGTCACATGAACCCACAGATACGCAGTATTTT. Encoded protein: CASSQASHEPTDTQYF.

The V and J genes are TRBV29-1 and TRBJ2-1; D gene uncertain. V dropped 4 bases and J dropped 8 bases, with 9 bases sitting between them. In germline, CDR1 is SQVTM, CDR2 ANQGSEA. CDR3 length: 11 residues. The CDR3 DNA reads as TGCAGCGTTGGCACAGCCGATGAGCAGTTCTTC. Translating gives CSVGTADEQFF.

This clone was recorded once. V gene TRBV6-5 combines with J gene TRBJ1-4; D unclear. Germline V gene sequence: CDR1 MNHEY, CDR2 SVGAGI. This CDR3 contains 14 residues. The V end lost 2 bases, the J end lost 3 bases, and 7 bases lay between the germline ends. CDR3 sequence reads: CASSYGQANEKLFF. In DNA form, the CDR3 reads TGTGCCAGCAGTTACGGGCAGGCTAATGAAAAACTGTTTTTT.

V gene TRBV6-5 combines with J gene TRBJ2-1, with 11 bases lining up with TRBD2. Unmatched junction bases numbered 1, after V lost 0 bases and J lost 6 bases. Germline loops: CDR1 MNHEY, CDR2 SVGAGI. This CDR3 contains 15 residues. The CDR3 protein is CASSYSGLAVNEQFF. For the CDR3, the DNA is TGTGCCAGCAGTTACTCGGGACTAGCGGTCAATGAGCAGTTCTTC.

The J gene is TRBJ1-1, the V gene TRBV6-6, with 9 positions matching TRBD1. The ends lost 2 bases at V and 2 bases at J; junction bases unmatched: 3. Germline V gives CDR1 MNHNY, CDR2 SVGAGI (reference sequence). The CDR3 spans 15 residues. The CDR3 sequence is CASSYVGQGNTEAFF. In DNA, the CDR3 is TGTGCCAGCAGTTACGTGGGACAGGGAAACACTGAAGCTTTCTTT.

The chain carries TRBV19 and TRBJ1-2; TRBD1 agrees at 7 bases. V lost 4 bases to trimming and J lost 8 bases; unmatched junction nucleotides: 10. This CDR3 spans 14 amino acids. Germline V gene sequence: CDR1 LNHDA, CDR2 SQIVND (reference sequence). The CDR3 loop is CASSRQGAIGGYTF. CDR3 DNA: TGTGCCAGTAGTAGACAGGGTGCTATTGGCGGCTACACCTTC.

This clone was observed a few times. CDR3 bases: TGTGCCAGCAGCCCCTACCCAGGCGTCGGAAGCGAGCAGTACTTC. It specifies CASSPYPGVGSEQYF. This chain connects TRBV7-2 to TRBJ2-7; D ambiguous. CDR1 is SGHTA, CDR2 FQGNSA, per germline. The V gene lost 5 bases and the J gene lost 6 bases, with 20 bases spanning the gap. There are 15 residues in the CDR3.

The J gene is TRBJ1-1, the V gene TRBV6-1; 9 bases fit TRBD1. Trimming at V came to 1 base and at J to 1 base, leaving 1 base not matched to a gene. From germline, CDR1 is MNHNS and CDR2 SASEGT. The CDR3 loop spans 15 amino acids. The CDR3 DNA follows: TGTGCCAGCAGTGAAGTGGGACAGGGGAACACTGAAGCTTTCTTT. It codes for CASSEVGQGNTEAFF.

The rearrangement uses TRBV5-1 and TRBJ1-1, with D possibly matching TRBD1 (5 bases). Trimming took off 4 bases at V and 6 bases at J, with 16 bases between the two ends. The germline CDR1 and CDR2 sequences are SGHRS and YFSETQ. The CDR3 runs to 14 residues. The DNA for the CDR3 is TGCGCCAGCAGCCTATCTGGACAAGCCGCTGAAGCTTTCTTT. Translation: CASSLSGQAAEAFF.

The rearrangement uses TRBV2 and TRBJ2-1; TRBD1 matches at 10 bases. J was trimmed by 5 bases and V by 4 bases; bases with no gene match: 8. Germline CDR1 SNHLY, CDR2 FYNNEI. The CDR3 has 16 residues. In DNA form, the CDR3 reads TGTGCCAGCAGTGGGGCCGGGACAGGGGACGACAATGAGCAGTTCTTC. It translates to CASSGAGTGDDNEQFF.